The 18 T cell receptor beta chains presented below share a single source sample, sequenced in a study of cytomegalovirus exposure and HLA in healthy donors. PCR was performed using 60 Vbeta and 13 Jbeta primers. Libraries were prepared by immunoSEQ multiplex PCR; TCRdb keeps only in-frame clonotypes and omits some of them. Its table records about 72,000 clones. Sequenced sample: PBMCs. These receptor sequences come from a middle-aged man in good health and CMV-seropositive.

This sequence joins TRBV5-4 and TRBJ2-7, with TRBD2 matching 10 bases. Unmatched junction bases numbered 12, after V lost 7 bases and J lost 5 bases. CDR3 size: 15 residues. The germline V gene has CDR1 SGHNT and CDR2 YYREEE (reference sequence). In nucleotides, the CDR3 is TGTGCCAGCGGGTCAGGGGTAGCGGGAGGTAACGAGCAGTACTTC. This gives the protein CASGSGVAGGNEQYF.

The V and J genes are TRBV6-5 and TRBJ1-2, with D maybe TRBD1 (6 bases). This CDR3 has 13 residues. Germline lookup yields CDR1 MNHEY and CDR2 SVGAGI. Between the trimmed V and J ends, which lost 6 bases and 4 bases, there was a span of 12 bases. The CDR3 loop is CASSPGAGYGYTF. The CDR3 DNA sequence: TGTGCCAGCAGCCCAGGGGCGGGCTATGGCTACACCTTC.

The chain has TRBV29-1 and TRBJ1-1, with a tentative D call TRBD1 (6 bases). The CDR3 sequence is 14 residues long. Germline-derived CDR1 and CDR2 are SQVTM and ANQGSEA. The ends were cut back, 4 bases at V and 1 base at J, with 13 bases in the middle. As DNA, the CDR3 is TGCAGCGTTGTACGACAGGCGAGGAACACTGAAGCTTTCTTT. This encodes CSVVRQARNTEAFF. Variable domain in full (rest from reference TRBV29-1 and TRBJ1-1): SAVISQKPSRDICQRGTSLTIQCQVDSQVTMMFWYRQQPGQSLTLIATANQGSEATYESGFVIDKFPISRPNLTFSTLTVSNMSPEDSSIYLCSVVRQARNTEAFFGQGTRLTVV.

V and J are TRBV7-9 and TRBJ2-5, with 11 bases fitting TRBD2. Germline CDR1 reads SEHNR; CDR2 reads FQNEAQ (reference sequence). V shed 6 bases, J shed 4 bases, and the junction held 13 bases outside the gene matches. The CDR3 length is 17 residues. The chain's CDR3 is CASRERDGLAGSETQYF. CDR3 nucleotides: TGTGCCAGCAGAGAGAGGGACGGACTAGCGGGTTCAGAGACCCAGTACTTC. Variable domain in full (rest from reference TRBV7-9 and TRBJ2-5): DTGVSQNPRHKITKRGQNVTFRCDPISEHNRLYWYRQTLGQGPEFLTYFQNEAQLEKSRLLSDRFSAERPKGSFSTLEIQRTEQGDSAMYLCASRERDGLAGSETQYFGPGTRLLVL.

This rearrangement joins TRBV7-7 to TRBJ2-5; possible D gene TRBD2, 5 bases. The CDR3 is 14 amino acids. The V gene's germline CDR1 is SSHAT and CDR2 FNYEAQ (reference sequence). The germline V and J ends were trimmed by 5 bases and 5 bases, with 15 bases remaining between them. The CDR3 DNA follows: TGTGCCAGCAGCCCCGGGTCCCGGAGGGAGACCCAGTACTTC. The encoded protein is CASSPGSRRETQYF.

Remarks on this clone: One end of the junction varies from germline; a read error may be responsible. J is TRBJ1-2 and V is TRBV4-2, with D possibly matching TRBD1 (6 bases). The CDR3 runs to 17 residues. Looked up from germline, CDR1 is LGHNA and CDR2 is YNFKEQ. The CDR3 here is CASTQLGGRETNYGYTF. The CDR3 DNA reads as TGTGCCAGCACCCAATTGGGGGGGCGCGAAACTAACTATGGCTACACCTTC.

This chain connects TRBV30 to TRBJ2-5; the D gene is possibly TRBD2 (5 bases). Between the trimmed V and J ends, which lost 3 bases and 5 bases, there was a span of 13 bases. This CDR3 spans 13 amino acids. The V gene's germline CDR1 is GTSNPN and CDR2 SVGIG (reference sequence). The CDR3 DNA follows: TGTGCCTGGAGCCTTGGGAGCCCGGAGACCCAGTACTTC. It yields the protein CAWSLGSPETQYF.

The chain couples TRBV29-1 to TRBJ1-1; 9 nucleotides match TRBD1. Unmatched junction bases numbered 5, after V lost 6 bases and J lost 3 bases. Germline-derived CDR1 and CDR2 are SQVTM and ANQGSEA. The CDR3 covers 13 residues. CDR3 nucleotide sequence: TGCAGCGTCGCCACAGGGGGCGACACTGAAGCTTTCTTT. This sequence encodes CSVATGGDTEAFF. Filled out from reference TRBV29-1 and TRBJ1-1, the complete variable domain reads SAVISQKPSRDICQRGTSLTIQCQVDSQVTMMFWYRQQPGQSLTLIATANQGSEATYESGFVIDKFPISRPNLTFSTLTVSNMSPEDSSIYLCSVATGGDTEAFFGQGTRLTVV.

The chain recombines TRBV7-3 with TRBJ2-2; no definite D call. Germline V gives CDR1 SGHTA, CDR2 FQGTGA. This CDR3 region has 15 residues. Trimming took 5 bases from V and 3 from J, leaving 13 bases between them. The CDR3 sequence is CASSPGQEHTGELFF. The CDR3 DNA sequence: TGTGCCAGCAGCCCCGGCCAGGAACACACCGGGGAGCTGTTTTTT.

This chain connects TRBV6-6 to TRBJ1-2; tentatively, D is TRBD1 (6 bases). Germline values: CDR1 MNHNY, CDR2 SVGAGI (reference sequence). V shed 6 bases and J shed 2 bases, with 16 bases lying between them. The CDR3 spans 15 residues. The CDR3 loop reads CASSPDPGTNYGYTF. The CDR3 DNA reads TGTGCCAGCAGCCCCGACCCCGGGACAAACTATGGCTACACCTTC.

The chain couples TRBV5-1 to TRBJ1-5, with D tentatively TRBD1 (5 bases). The V and J ends lost 0 bases and 3 bases respectively, with 10 bases between them. Germline values: CDR1 SGHRS, CDR2 YFSETQ. This CDR3 comprises 15 residues. Here the CDR3 reads CASSLAGTYNQPQHF. The CDR3 DNA reads as TGCGCCAGCAGCTTGGCCGGGACTTACAATCAGCCCCAGCATTTT.

The chain links TRBV19 to TRBJ2-7; D might be TRBD1 (6 bases). The germline V gene has CDR1 LNHDA and CDR2 SQIVND (reference sequence). The V and J ends lost 3 bases and 5 bases respectively, with 11 bases between them. The CDR3 has 13 residues. CDR3: CASSIRTAHEQYF. The CDR3 DNA sequence: TGTGCCAGTAGTATTAGGACAGCCCACGAGCAGTACTTC.

Concerning this clone: The sample contains more than one DNA sequence encoding this CDR3. This rearrangement joins TRBV7-2 to TRBJ2-1; 11 bases agree with TRBD2. Germline CDR1 and CDR2: SGHTA and FQGNSA. The V segment lost 6 bases and the J segment 3 bases; nucleotides outside the gene matches: 7. This CDR3 has 16 amino acids. The CDR3 loop reads CASSLFSGGDYNEQFF. Written as DNA, the CDR3 is TGTGCCAGCAGTTTATTTAGCGGGGGGGACTACAATGAGCAGTTCTTC. Looking up the rest from reference TRBV7-2 and TRBJ2-1 gives the full variable domain: GAGVSQSPSNKVTEKGKDVELRCDPISGHTALYWYRQSLGQGLEFLIYFQGNSAPDKSGLPSDRFSAERTGGSVSTLTIQRTQQEDSAVYLCASSLFSGGDYNEQFFGPGTRLTVL.

V and J are TRBV5-1 and TRBJ2-2; weak D call: TRBD2 (6 bases). The germline V gene encodes CDR1 SGHRS and CDR2 YFSETQ. Between the trimmed V and J ends, which lost 4 bases and 3 bases, there was a span of 16 bases. The CDR3 has 16 residues. The CDR3 sequence: CASSRGSWGDTGELFF. The CDR3 coding sequence is TGCGCCAGCAGCCGTGGGTCGTGGGGGGACACCGGGGAGCTGTTTTTT.

A word on this clone: Different DNA sequences within this sample yield the same CDR3. This chain joins TRBV5-1 and TRBJ1-1; weak D call: TRBD1 (6 bases). V shed 1 base and J shed 1 base, with 8 bases lying between them. Germline V gives CDR1 SGHRS, CDR2 YFSETQ. CDR3 size: 14 residues. CDR3 sequence: CASSLRGQNTEAFF. The CDR3 DNA is TGCGCCAGCAGCTTGAGGGGACAGAACACTGAAGCTTTCTTT.

This chain uses TRBV30 with TRBJ1-6; D remains ambiguous. With 3 bases removed from V and 4 bases from J, the gap between germline ends came to 13 bases. Germline-derived CDR1 and CDR2 are GTSNPN and SVGIG (reference sequence). The CDR3 is 15 amino acids. The CDR3 here is CAWRGEGSYNSPLHF. The CDR3, as DNA: TGTGCCTGGAGGGGCGAAGGCTCGTATAATTCACCCCTCCACTTT.

The chain links TRBV18 to TRBJ1-1; TRBD1 matches 7 bases. CDR1 and CDR2 from the germline V gene are KGHSH and LQKENI. This CDR3 is 12 amino acids long. Trimming took 2 bases from V and 8 from J; bases not matched to a gene: 2. CDR3 sequence (DNA): TGTGCCAGCTCACCATCGGACAGGGAAGCTTTCTTT. It encodes CASSPSDREAFF.

The genes are TRBV5-6 and TRBJ2-1; D is uncertain. The CDR3 runs to 13 residues. V was clipped by 7 bases and J by 4 bases, with 12 bases between them. Germline V gene data show CDR1 as SGHDT and CDR2 as YYEEEE. As DNA, the CDR3 is TGTGCCAGCTTCAGTGGTCCTTACAATGAGCAGTTCTTC. Translating it yields CASFSGPYNEQFF.